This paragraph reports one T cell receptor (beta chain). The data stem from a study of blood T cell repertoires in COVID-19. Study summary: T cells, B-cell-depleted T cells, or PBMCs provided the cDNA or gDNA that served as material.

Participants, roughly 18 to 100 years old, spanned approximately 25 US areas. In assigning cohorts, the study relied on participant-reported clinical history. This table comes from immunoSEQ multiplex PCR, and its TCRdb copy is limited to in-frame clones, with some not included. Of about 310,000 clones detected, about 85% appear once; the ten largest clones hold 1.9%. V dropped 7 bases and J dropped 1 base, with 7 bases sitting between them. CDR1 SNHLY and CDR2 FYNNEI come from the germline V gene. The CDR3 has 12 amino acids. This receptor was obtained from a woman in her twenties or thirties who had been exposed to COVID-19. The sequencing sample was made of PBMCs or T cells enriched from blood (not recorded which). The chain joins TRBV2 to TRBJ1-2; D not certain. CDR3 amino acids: CASKRSNYGYTF. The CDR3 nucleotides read TGTGCCAGCAAGCGAAGTAACTATGGCTACACCTTC.